This T cell receptor beta chain originates from a study of T cell responses to AZD1222 COVID-19 vaccine. Study observations and caveats: Vaccine-related CD4 TCRs covered spike, predominating at 160-218 and 743-854. Spike-specific TCR depth and breadth grew after two AZD1222 doses.

The V end lost 8 bases, the J end lost 1 base, and 11 bases lay between the germline ends. Germline V CDR1 and CDR2: MNHEY, SVGAGI. CDR3 length: 13 amino acids. Concerning this clone itself: Its cognate antigen is unknown.

Assay: immunoSEQ multiplex PCR; the TCRdb copy retains only in-frame clones and omits some. The sample has approximately 140,000 clones, approximately 91% seen once; the top ten hold 3% to 4%. Pooled samples include second doses given at about 4 or 12 weeks. The origin of this receptor is an adult who received the AZD1222 COVID-19 vaccine. The rearrangement uses TRBV6-5 and TRBJ1-1; perhaps TRBD1 as D (6 bases). The specimen comprised peripheral blood, sampled 28 days after the second AZD1222 dose. Written as DNA, the CDR3 is TGTGCCAGCGGATACAGGGCGAACACTGAAGCTTTCTTT. Protein product: CASGYRANTEAFF.